The sequence of this T cell receptor (beta chain) was determined in a study of monozygotic twins with inflammatory bowel disease. TCRdb re-analyzed the 5' RACE reads; it lists each CDR3 protein once, without DNA. The ten top clones account for around 7%, within a sample of tens of thousands of distinct CDR3 sequences. The V gene's germline CDR1 is ENHRY and CDR2 SYGVKD. This CDR3 is 14 amino acids long. This rearrangement joins TRBV10-3 to TRBJ2-3; TCRdb's D gene call, TRBD1, goes unchecked for lack of DNA. This sequence was found in a human donor with ulcerative colitis or Crohn's disease, or a healthy co-twin of an affected twin (not recorded which). The material sequenced was blood. CDR3 residues: CAIRLGQSTDTQYF.